The 21 T cell receptor beta chains in this list originate from one sample, sequenced in a study of CD8+ T cells in alopecia areata. TCR sequencing used cDNA made by reverse transcription of extracted RNA. The data were produced by immunoSEQ multiplex PCR, yet TCRdb's version contains in-frame clones alone and is incomplete. The repertoire includes 160,000 or so clones, less than 80% of them detected once, and 10% to 12% sits in the top ten. Specimen: CD8+ T cells sorted from blood, collected at week 0. The receptors were sampled from a human donor with alopecia areata.

V is TRBV29-1 and J is TRBJ1-2, with 8 bases lining up with TRBD1. CDR1 is SQVTM and CDR2 is ANQGSEA in the germline V gene. The CDR3 loop spans 14 amino acids. V gave up 1 base and J gave up 2 bases; unmatched junction bases: 3. The CDR3 bases are TGCAGCGTTGAAGGGCAGGGGGCAAACTATGGCTACACCTTC. This translates into CSVEGQGANYGYTF.

This rearrangement joins TRBV19 to TRBJ1-5, with no clear D. Germline lookup yields CDR1 LNHDA and CDR2 SQIVND (reference sequence). V was pared by 7 bases and J by 7 bases, with 17 bases between. The CDR3 length is 14 residues. The CDR3 loop is CASTQRTQHQPQHF. CDR3 nucleotides: TGTGCCAGTACTCAAAGGACCCAGCACCAGCCCCAGCATTTT.

The J gene is TRBJ1-6, the V gene TRBV4-1, with a tentative D call TRBD1 (5 bases). The V and J ends lost 3 bases and 17 bases respectively, with 17 bases between them. Germline lookup yields CDR1 MGHRA and CDR2 YSYEKL. The CDR3 is 13 residues long. CDR3 sequence: CASSQAVLDSFHF. The CDR3 region has the DNA TGCGCCAGCAGCCAGGCAGTCCTCGACAGTTTCCACTTT.

This clone was counted a few times. This chain joins TRBV30 and TRBJ2-3; 11 bases agree with TRBD2. The V and J ends lost 7 bases and 0 bases, in that order; junction bases with no gene match: 3. CDR3 length: 14 residues. CDR1 and CDR2 from the germline V gene are GTSNPN and SVGIG (reference sequence). The CDR3 here is CALTSGASTDTQYF. In DNA form, the CDR3 reads TGTGCCTTGACTAGCGGGGCTAGCACAGATACGCAGTATTTT. Together with reference TRBV30 and TRBJ2-3, the CDR3 gives the full variable domain: SQTIHQWPATLVQPVGSPLSLECTVEGTSNPNLYWYRQAAGRGLQLLFYSVGIGQISSEVPQNLSASRPQDRQFILSSKKLLLSDSGFYLCALTSGASTDTQYFGPGTRLTVL.

The chain combines TRBV4-1 with TRBJ2-7; 8 bases map to TRBD2. Germline V gene sequence: CDR1 MGHRA, CDR2 YSYEKL. The J segment lost 2 bases and the V segment lost 0 bases, leaving 9 bases of the junction unmatched. This CDR3 spans 17 amino acids. For the CDR3, the DNA is TGCGCCAGCAGCCAAGAAGATGGGCGGGGGGCAACCTACGAGCAGTACTTC. The encoded protein is CASSQEDGRGATYEQYF.

The gene calls are TRBV5-1 and TRBJ1-1; D unclear. The CDR3 has 16 amino acids. In germline, CDR1 is SGHRS, CDR2 YFSETQ. Trimming cost V 0 bases and J 2 bases, with 14 bases left between them. DNA of the CDR3: TGCGCCAGCAGCTTGGGGACTTTGTCGGTTAACACTGAAGCTTTCTTT. Translation gives CASSLGTLSVNTEAFF.

The V and J genes are TRBV7-9 and TRBJ2-3, with 7 positions matching TRBD2. Germline V gives CDR1 SEHNR, CDR2 FQNEAQ (reference sequence). Trimming removed 5 bases from V and 4 bases from J; junction bases left unmatched: 12. This CDR3 has 16 amino acids. DNA of the CDR3: TGTGCCAGCAGCCCCCGAACGGGGGAGGGCTCAGATACGCAGTATTTT. Protein: CASSPRTGEGSDTQYF.

The V call is TRBV7-6, the J call TRBJ2-3; no reliable D call. Germline CDR1 SGHVS, CDR2 FNYEAQ. The V gene lost 7 bases and the J gene lost 1 base, with 12 bases spanning the gap. The CDR3 has 14 residues. CDR3 sequence: CASTARGGTDTQYF. CDR3 bases: TGTGCCAGCACGGCACGTGGGGGCACAGATACGCAGTATTTT.

This clone turned up a few times. V gene TRBV30 combines with J gene TRBJ1-1; a weak D match, TRBD1 (5 bases). Germline V gene data show CDR1 as GTSNPN and CDR2 as SVGIG (reference sequence). The ends were cut back, 5 bases at V and 1 base at J, with 14 bases in the middle. The CDR3 has 14 residues. As DNA, the CDR3 is TGTGCCTGGGAGAGCCAGGGCTGGAACACTGAAGCTTTCTTT. Translating gives CAWESQGWNTEAFF.

V and J are TRBV13 and TRBJ2-3, with 9 bases matching TRBD2. The germline CDR1 and CDR2 sequences are PRHDT and FYEKMQ (reference sequence). This CDR3 is built from 17 residues. With V trimmed by 4 bases and J by 2 bases, 10 bases remained unmatched. The CDR3 protein is CASSSIPLAGLTDTQYF. In DNA, the CDR3 is TGTGCCAGCAGCTCGATTCCTCTAGCGGGGCTCACAGATACGCAGTATTTT. The full variable domain, in which reference TRBV13 and TRBJ2-3 provide the parts outside the CDR3, is AAGVIQSPRHLIKEKRETATLKCYPIPRHDTVYWYQQGPGQDPQFLISFYEKMQSDKGSIPDRFSAQQFSDYHSELNMSSLELGDSALYFCASSSIPLAGLTDTQYFGPGTRLTVL.

The V call is TRBV29-1, the J call TRBJ2-7; 7 bases are shared with TRBD2. CDR1 SQVTM and CDR2 ANQGSEA come from the germline V gene. V was pared by 1 base and J by 2 bases, with 11 bases of the junction left unmatched. This CDR3 contains 16 residues. The CDR3 reads CSVEGGGDLKPYEQYF. CDR3 DNA: TGCAGCGTTGAAGGGGGAGGGGACCTTAAGCCCTACGAGCAGTACTTC.

The V and J genes are TRBV6-5 and TRBJ2-7, with TRBD1 identical over 9 bases. Germline assignment: CDR1 MNHEY and CDR2 SVGAGI. The junction had 6 bases not matched to a gene; V was cut back by 5 bases and J by 7 bases. CDR3 size: 13 residues. The CDR3 reads CASSPDRGREQYF. CDR3 nucleotides: TGTGCCAGCAGTCCGGACAGGGGTCGGGAGCAGTACTTC.

The chain links TRBV30 to TRBJ1-2; TRBD1 matches 7 bases. V shed 3 bases and J 2 bases; nucleotides not matched to a gene: 3. This CDR3 is built from 13 residues. Germline-derived CDR1 and CDR2 are GTSNPN and SVGIG (reference sequence). This chain's CDR3 is CAWRGQQNYGYTF. The CDR3 coding sequence is TGTGCCTGGAGGGGACAGCAAAACTATGGCTACACCTTC.

This clone came up once. The rearrangement uses TRBV6-5 and TRBJ1-1; D remains ambiguous. The CDR3 contains 13 residues. Per the germline V gene, CDR1 is MNHEY and CDR2 is SVGAGI. Trimming removed 0 bases at V and 8 bases at J, with 10 bases between. The CDR3 loop reads CASSYSARIEAFF. The CDR3 DNA is TGTGCCAGCAGTTACTCGGCACGGATAGAAGCTTTCTTT.

In its sample, this clone was seen many times. J is TRBJ1-6 and V is TRBV2; perhaps TRBD1 as D (5 bases). CDR3 length: 15 amino acids. The V gene's germline CDR1 is SNHLY and CDR2 FYNNEI. The V and J ends lost 4 bases and 8 bases respectively, with 15 bases between them. DNA for the CDR3: TGTGCCAGCAGTGGTCAGGGAAGGAAGGATTCACCCCTCCACTTT. As protein: CASSGQGRKDSPLHF.

This chain joins TRBV4-1 and TRBJ2-1; 10 nucleotides agree with TRBD2. In germline, CDR1 is MGHRA, CDR2 YSYEKL. Germline trimming cut 4 bases from V and 8 bases from J; bases unmatched to any gene: 8. CDR3 length equals 15 residues. The CDR3 coding sequence is TGCGCCAGCAGCCTTGGACTAGCGGTCTCGGATGAGCAGTTCTTC. It specifies CASSLGLAVSDEQFF.

There are a few counts of this clone. The chain combines TRBV5-6 with TRBJ2-1; 7 bases are shared with TRBD2. V lost 3 bases and J lost 9; bases outside the gene matches: 6. Germline V lookup: CDR1 SGHDT, CDR2 YYEEEE. There are 13 residues in the CDR3. CDR3 residues: CASSYPGGSEQFF. CDR3 sequence (DNA): TGTGCCAGCAGCTATCCGGGGGGTAGTGAGCAGTTCTTC.

V and J are TRBV11-2 and TRBJ2-7, with D possibly TRBD1 on 5 matching bases. Germline CDR1 SGHAT, CDR2 FQNNGV. This CDR3 spans 14 amino acids. V lost 2 bases and J 0 bases, leaving 8 bases between the germline ends. CDR3 sequence reads: CASSLFDSSYEQYF. In DNA, the CDR3 is TGTGCCAGCAGCTTATTCGACAGCTCCTACGAGCAGTACTTC.

The rearrangement links TRBV2 to TRBJ2-4, with 9 bases matching TRBD1. Germline-derived CDR1 and CDR2 are SNHLY and FYNNEI. V trimming: 4 bases; J trimming: 7 bases; junction bases outside the gene matches: 14. This CDR3 has 17 amino acids. The CDR3 region is CASSVGGQGRFGNIQYF. In DNA form, the CDR3 reads TGTGCCAGCAGTGTAGGGGGACAGGGACGCTTCGGTAACATTCAGTACTTC.

This clone was observed a handful of times. CDR3 DNA: TGCGCCAGCAGCTTCCTCATCGATGAGCAGTTCTTC. Translated, it gives CASSFLIDEQFF. The chain couples TRBV5-1 to TRBJ2-1; D gene ambiguous. The CDR3 loop spans 12 amino acids. The V and J ends lost 2 bases and 8 bases respectively, with 8 bases between them. Germline lookup yields CDR1 SGHRS and CDR2 YFSETQ.

The genes are TRBV11-2 and TRBJ2-3; the D is unclear. This CDR3 contains 10 residues. Between the trimmed V and J ends, which lost 4 bases and 4 bases, there was a span of 0 bases. Germline V gives CDR1 SGHAT, CDR2 FQNNGV. The CDR3 coding sequence is TGTGCCAGCAGCTCAGATACGCAGTATTTT. Translation: CASSSDTQYF.